This TCR beta chain was captured in a study of identical twins (dated by TCRdb to the mid-2010s). In terms of the full investigation: TCR alpha and beta repertoires from monozygotic twins, unrelated adults of various ages and cord blood were deep-sequenced to test whether fetal clonotypes persist. To rule out contamination, the twin experiments were replicated at different times with different library preparation protocols. The investigation overall reported the following: Because the same donors could not be followed over many years, conclusions were based on cross-sectional statistical analysis. Compared with coincidental sharing between unrelated individuals, an excess of low generation-probability sequences was observed among out-of-frame TCR alpha sequences shared between twins. In beta out-of-frame sequences, excess twin sharing was weaker, because having fewer shared sequences lowered the signal-to-noise ratio. Abundant cord blood beta clonotypes had fewer insertions, young adult naive repertoires showed a similar but weaker trend, and memory repertoires showed no such trend. Recombination models systematically underestimated out-of-frame TCR alpha sharing in monozygotic twins but agreed with sharing between unrelated individuals. Zero-insertion analyses could be partly confounded by invariant T cells such as MAIT and iNKT, though diverse VJ usage argued against such confounding for most clonotypes.

This clonotype came up many times. It has no known antigen specificity. One base away there is no much larger clone; base qualities are not given. Every donor in the study was a healthy Caucasian. The twin cohort comprised three pairs of female monozygotic twins, all aged roughly 18 to 30 years. Peripheral blood mononuclear cells were used as the source from which RNA for TCR libraries was isolated. The library was generated by 5' RACE. The instrument was an Illumina HiSeq 2000. A universal primer binding site was introduced by template switching, and a unique molecular identifier was present in the final cDNA, enabling accurate counting of TCR cDNA molecules. First-strand cDNA for TCR alpha and beta chains was synthesized from specific primers in the conserved constant-segment region. Each cDNA library was double barcoded, with a SMART-Mk sample barcode plus Illumina barcodes, to control for contamination. TruSeq adapter sequences and Illumina sample barcodes were added in two successive PCR steps. Sequencing of the TCR alpha and beta cDNA libraries was done on the Illumina HiSeq platform using custom primers. The paper's data handling went like this. MiGEC processed the raw reads to extract unique molecular identifiers, while MiXCR was used to determine the CDR3 positions. For each individual, recombination models were inferred using an EM algorithm with the repgenHMM and IGoR tools. The analysis of shared clonotypes was done with the tcR package in R, with sharing normalized by the product of cloneset sizes. Out-of-frame nonproductive sequences were analyzed to study raw recombination free of thymic and clonal selection effects. TCRdb trimmed public reads at Q25 via fastp, called clones via MiXCR and kept in-frame beta chains. Rows are unified per CDR3 protein, each entry keeping the most common DNA and genes. None of the V and J calls come from the authors' own analysis; TCRdb made them. For this sample the table gives roughly 700,000 distinct CDR3 sequences, of which over 8.5% were detected only once. The ten largest account for approximately 0.89% of the sample.

The CDR3 covers 15 residues, taking in both the cysteine and the phenylalanine. Only CDR3 DNA remains: 45 bases, in frame from the first base. The V end loses 0 bases and the J end loses 4 bases, and a stretch of 13 bases separates them. The germline V gene provides CDR1 SGHDN and CDR2 FVKESK. These data are also associated with another study on yellow fever vaccine responses in identical twins. The second study reports: According to the authors, the vaccine-induced T cell response in identical twins seemed to be partly convergent and partly specific to each individual. The study precisely tracked vaccine-responding T cell clones in identical twins.

The sample comprised PBMCs. This receptor was taken from a woman between 18 and 29 years old in good health. The sequence is built from TRBV14 and TRBJ2-7; a weak D assignment points to TRBD2 (6 bases agree). CDR3 sequence: CASSQEDWGEYEQYF. Here is the DNA: TGTGCCAGCAGCCAAGAGGACTGGGGGGAATACGAGCAGTACTTC.